This is a list of T cell receptor beta chains from one sample in a study of control samples from healthy donors and cancer patients. Profiled with immunoSEQ multiplex PCR; TCRdb holds only in-frame clones, not every one. The data contain 150,000 to 200,000 clones, around nine tenths of them singletons. The sample was blood. Receptors were obtained from a man aged 30 to 39 in good health. Both conserved end residues are trimmed from each CDR3.

v_call	j_call	cdr3_aa
TRBV4-1	TRBJ1-3	ASSPTSGPGNTIY
TRBV6-5	TRBJ1-1	ASSFYDPGQGSAF
TRBV9	TRBJ2-5	ASSPGLGQETQY
TRBV5-5	TRBJ1-5	ASSLASGQDYQPQH
TRBV3-1/TRBV3-2	TRBJ1-5	ASSQRRSNQPQH
TRBV4-1	TRBJ2-7	ASSFGPDEQY
TRBV20-1	TRBJ2-1	SASDGREVGPYNEQF
TRBV3-1/TRBV3-2	TRBJ2-3	ASSQGRMGDTQY
TRBV14	TRBJ2-7	ASSKGAGTAYEQY
TRBV6-1	TRBJ2-3	ASSERLAGGPTDTQY
TRBV6-5	TRBJ2-3	ASSSDSTDTQY
TRBV5-1	TRBJ1-2	ASSSGQDNGYT
TRBV5-8	TRBJ2-1	ASRTGTGLAEQF
TRBV6-1	TRBJ1-2	ASSEVIGKGYGYT
TRBV6-2/TRBV6-3	TRBJ2-5	ASSFASGDQTQY
TRBV24-1	TRBJ2-3	ATSDLGSSTDTQY
TRBV5-6	TRBJ2-1	ASSLGGTAYNEQF
TRBV4-2	TRBJ2-7	ASSQEVFGLTPYEQY
TRBV6-2/TRBV6-3	TRBJ2-4	ASSFRAALDIQY
TRBV4-1	TRBJ1-1	ASSPTPLANTEAF
TRBV27	TRBJ2-7	ASSPYGGRYEQY
TRBV14	TRBJ1-6	ASSPGQAKPYSPLH
TRBV9	TRBJ2-6	ASSVESGANVLT
TRBV30	TRBJ1-4	AWIPRDRNEKLF
TRBV7-9	TRBJ2-7	ASSFRDEQY
TRBV18	TRBJ2-3	ASSQLPSGGLTDTQY
TRBV28	TRBJ1-3	ASSRDNSGNTIY
TRBV24-1	TRBJ2-2	ATSDLKGFPGELF